This T cell receptor beta chain was recorded in a study of shared clonotypes between healthy human individuals. Study background: Plates per donor: three CD4 naive, three CD4 memory, two CD8 naive, one CD8 memory.

Donors had no recently reported acute infections or vaccinations and were HIV-negative. Only Caucasian adults living in Nashville, Tennessee served as donors. Over several immunoSEQ plates, each subset's genomic DNA was distributed in even portions. The method was immunoSEQ multiplex PCR; TCRdb's version includes in-frame clones alone and lacks a portion of them. The sample has about 2 million clones; 85% to 95% are singletons. Input material: naive CD4+ T cells sorted from blood. The subset is: CD45RA+ positively selected. The TCR was taken from a man younger than 30 in good health.

CDR3 loop: CSGGFSYEQYF. The CDR3 DNA reads as TGCAGCGGAGGGTTCTCCTACGAGCAGTACTTC. The rearrangement joins TRBV29-1 to TRBJ2-7; a possible D gene is TRBD2 (5 bases). Trimming cost V 7 bases and J 0 bases, with 7 bases left between them. The germline CDR1 and CDR2 sequences are SQVTM and ANQGSEA. The CDR3 runs to 11 residues.